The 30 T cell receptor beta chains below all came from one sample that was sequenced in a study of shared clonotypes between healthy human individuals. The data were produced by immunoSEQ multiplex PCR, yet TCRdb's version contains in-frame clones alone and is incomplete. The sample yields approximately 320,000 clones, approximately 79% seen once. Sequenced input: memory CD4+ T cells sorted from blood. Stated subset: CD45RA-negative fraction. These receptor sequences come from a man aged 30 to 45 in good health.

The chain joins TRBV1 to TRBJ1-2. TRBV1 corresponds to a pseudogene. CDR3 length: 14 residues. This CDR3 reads CTSSIVRKTYGYTF. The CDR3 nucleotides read TGCACCAGCAGTATTGTGCGAAAGACCTATGGCTACACCTTC.

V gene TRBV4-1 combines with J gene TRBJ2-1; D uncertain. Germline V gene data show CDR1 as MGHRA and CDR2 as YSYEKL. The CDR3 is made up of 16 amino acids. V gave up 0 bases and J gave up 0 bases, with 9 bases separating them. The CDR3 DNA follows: TGCGCCAGCAGCCAAGATCCAGTGGGCTCCTACAATGAGCAGTTCTTC. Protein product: CASSQDPVGSYNEQFF.

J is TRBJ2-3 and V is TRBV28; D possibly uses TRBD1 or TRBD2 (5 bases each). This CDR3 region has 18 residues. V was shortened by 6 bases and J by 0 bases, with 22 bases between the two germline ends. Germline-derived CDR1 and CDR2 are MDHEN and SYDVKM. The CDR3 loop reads CASSLWGLSALSTDTQYF. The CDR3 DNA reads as TGTGCCAGCAGCCTTTGGGGGTTATCGGCGTTGAGCACAGATACGCAGTATTTT.

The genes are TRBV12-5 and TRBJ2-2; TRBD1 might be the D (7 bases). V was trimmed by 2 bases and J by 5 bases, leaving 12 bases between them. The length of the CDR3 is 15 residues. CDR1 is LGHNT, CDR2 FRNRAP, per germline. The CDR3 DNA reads TGTGCTAGTGGTTTGAACAGGGGAGGAACCGGGGAGCTGTTTTTT. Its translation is CASGLNRGGTGELFF.

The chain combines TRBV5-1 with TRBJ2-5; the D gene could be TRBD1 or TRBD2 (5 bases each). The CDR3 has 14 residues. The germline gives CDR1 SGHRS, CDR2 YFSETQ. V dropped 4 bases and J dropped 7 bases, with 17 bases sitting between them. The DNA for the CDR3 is TGCGCCAGCAGCCCAGGATATCCTGGGGGGACCCAGTACTTC. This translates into CASSPGYPGGTQYF.

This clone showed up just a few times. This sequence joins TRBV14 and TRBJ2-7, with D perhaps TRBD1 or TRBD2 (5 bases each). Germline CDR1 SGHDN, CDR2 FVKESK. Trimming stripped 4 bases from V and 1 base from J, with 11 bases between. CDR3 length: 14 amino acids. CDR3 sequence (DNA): TGTGCCAGCAGCCTCCCGGGACGGTCCTACGAGCAGTACTTC. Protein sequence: CASSLPGRSYEQYF.

The CDR3 region has the DNA TGTGCTGTACGTCGGCGGGGTGAAGAGACCCAGTACTTC. It yields the protein CAVRRRGEETQYF. V is TRBV13 and J is TRBJ2-5; tentatively, D is TRBD2 (6 bases). The CDR3 runs to 13 residues. Germline values: CDR1 PRHDT, CDR2 FYEKMQ (reference sequence).

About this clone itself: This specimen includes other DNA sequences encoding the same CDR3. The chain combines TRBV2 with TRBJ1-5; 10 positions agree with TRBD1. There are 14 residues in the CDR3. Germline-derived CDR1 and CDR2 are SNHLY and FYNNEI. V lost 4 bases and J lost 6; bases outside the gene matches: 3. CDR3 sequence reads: CASSGTGGGQPQHF. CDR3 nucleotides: TGTGCCAGCAGTGGGACAGGGGGTGGTCAGCCCCAGCATTTT. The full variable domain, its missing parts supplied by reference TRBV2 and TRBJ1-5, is EPEVTQTPSHQVTQMGQEVILRCVPISNHLYFYWYRQILGQKVEFLVSFYNNEISEKSEIFDDQFSVERPDGSNFTLKIRSTKLEDSAMYFCASSGTGGGQPQHFGDGTRLSIL.

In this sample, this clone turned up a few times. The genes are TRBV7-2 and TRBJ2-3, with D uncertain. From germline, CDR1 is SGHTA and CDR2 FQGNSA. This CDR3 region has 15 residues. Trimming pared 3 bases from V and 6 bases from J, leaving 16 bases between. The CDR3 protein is CASSFRAVPSDTQYF. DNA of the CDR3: TGTGCCAGCAGCTTCAGAGCAGTTCCCAGTGATACGCAGTATTTT.

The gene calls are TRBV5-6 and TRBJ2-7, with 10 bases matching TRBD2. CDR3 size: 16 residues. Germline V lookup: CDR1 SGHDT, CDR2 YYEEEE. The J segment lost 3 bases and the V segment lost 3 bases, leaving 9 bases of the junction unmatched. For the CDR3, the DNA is TGTGCCAGCAGCTCGCGTCTAGCGGGAGATTACTACGAGCAGTACTTC. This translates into CASSSRLAGDYYEQYF. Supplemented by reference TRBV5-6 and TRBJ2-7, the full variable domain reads DAGVTQSPTHLIKTRGQQVTLRCSPKSGHDTVSWYQQALGQGPQFIFQYYEEEERQRGNFPDRFSGHQFPNYSSELNVNALLLGDSALYLCASSSRLAGDYYEQYFGPGTRLTVT.

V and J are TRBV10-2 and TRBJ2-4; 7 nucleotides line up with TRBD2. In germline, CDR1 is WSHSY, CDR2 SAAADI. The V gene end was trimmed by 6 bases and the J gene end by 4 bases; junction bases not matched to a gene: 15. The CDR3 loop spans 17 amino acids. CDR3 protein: CASSPGTTARVKNIQYF. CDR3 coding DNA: TGCGCCAGCAGCCCTGGGACTACCGCTAGGGTAAAAAACATTCAGTACTTC.

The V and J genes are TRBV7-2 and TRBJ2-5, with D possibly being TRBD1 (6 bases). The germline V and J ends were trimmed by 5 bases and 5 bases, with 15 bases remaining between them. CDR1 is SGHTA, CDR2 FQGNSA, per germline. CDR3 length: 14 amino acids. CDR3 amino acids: CASSPGVRGETQYF. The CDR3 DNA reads TGTGCCAGCAGCCCAGGAGTCAGGGGCGAGACCCAGTACTTC.

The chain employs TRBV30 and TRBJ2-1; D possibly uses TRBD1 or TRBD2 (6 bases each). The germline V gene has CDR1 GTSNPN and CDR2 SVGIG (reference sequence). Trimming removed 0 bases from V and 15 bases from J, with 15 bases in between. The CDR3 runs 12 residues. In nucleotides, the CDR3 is TGTGCCTGGAGTGTAGAGGGGGAGGTGATGTTCTTC. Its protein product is CAWSVEGEVMFF.

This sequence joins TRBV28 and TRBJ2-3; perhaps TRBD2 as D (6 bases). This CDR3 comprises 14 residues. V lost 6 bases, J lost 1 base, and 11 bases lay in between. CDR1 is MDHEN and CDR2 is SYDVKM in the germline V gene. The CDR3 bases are TGTGCCAGCAGGCGGGACCTCCGCACAGATACGCAGTATTTT. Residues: CASRRDLRTDTQYF.

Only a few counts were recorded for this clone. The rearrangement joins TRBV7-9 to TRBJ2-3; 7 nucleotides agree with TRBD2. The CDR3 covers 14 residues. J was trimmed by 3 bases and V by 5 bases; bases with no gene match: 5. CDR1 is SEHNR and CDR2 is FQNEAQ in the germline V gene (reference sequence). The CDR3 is CASSPGLSTDTQYF. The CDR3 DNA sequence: TGTGCCAGCAGCCCGGGACTATCTACAGATACGCAGTATTTT.

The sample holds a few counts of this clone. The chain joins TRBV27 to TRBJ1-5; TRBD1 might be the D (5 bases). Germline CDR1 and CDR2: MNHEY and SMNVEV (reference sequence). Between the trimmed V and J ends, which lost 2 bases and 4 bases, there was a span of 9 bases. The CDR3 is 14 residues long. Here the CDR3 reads CASSLRDSNQPQHF. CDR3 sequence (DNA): TGTGCCAGCAGTTTAAGGGACTCGAATCAGCCCCAGCATTTT.

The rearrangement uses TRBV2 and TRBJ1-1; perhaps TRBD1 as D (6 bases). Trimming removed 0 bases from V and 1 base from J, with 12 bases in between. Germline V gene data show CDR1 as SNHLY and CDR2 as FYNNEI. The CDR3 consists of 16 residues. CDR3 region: CASSEALGRGNTEAFF. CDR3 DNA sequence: TGTGCCAGCAGTGAAGCGCTTGGCAGGGGGAACACTGAAGCTTTCTTT.

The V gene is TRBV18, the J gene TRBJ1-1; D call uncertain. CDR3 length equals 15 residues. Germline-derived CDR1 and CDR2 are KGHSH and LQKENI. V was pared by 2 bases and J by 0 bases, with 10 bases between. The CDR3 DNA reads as TGTGCCAGCTCACCATTGACGGGAATGAACACTGAAGCTTTCTTT. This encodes CASSPLTGMNTEAFF.

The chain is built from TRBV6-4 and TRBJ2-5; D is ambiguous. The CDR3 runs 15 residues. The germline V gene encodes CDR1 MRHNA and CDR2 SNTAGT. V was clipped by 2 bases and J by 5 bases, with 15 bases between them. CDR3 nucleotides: TGTGCCAGCAGTGACCCGCGGCCAAGTTTCGAGACCCAGTACTTC. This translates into CASSDPRPSFETQYF.

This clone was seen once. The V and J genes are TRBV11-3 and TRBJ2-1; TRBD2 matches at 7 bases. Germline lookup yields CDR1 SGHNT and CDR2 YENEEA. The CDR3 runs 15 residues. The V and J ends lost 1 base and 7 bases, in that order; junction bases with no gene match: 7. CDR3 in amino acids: CASSLGAGAGNEQFF. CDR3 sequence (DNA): TGTGCCAGCAGCTTAGGGGCGGGAGCCGGTAATGAGCAGTTCTTC.

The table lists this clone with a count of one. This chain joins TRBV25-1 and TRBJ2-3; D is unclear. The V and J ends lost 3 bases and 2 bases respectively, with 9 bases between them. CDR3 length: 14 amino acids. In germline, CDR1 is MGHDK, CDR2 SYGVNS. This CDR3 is CASSEPGNTDTQYF. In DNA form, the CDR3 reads TGTGCCAGCAGTGAGCCTGGGAACACAGATACGCAGTATTTT. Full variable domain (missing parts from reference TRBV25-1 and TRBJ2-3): EADIYQTPRYLVIGTGKKITLECSQTMGHDKMYWYQQDPGMELHLIHYSYGVNSTEKGDLSSESTVSRIRTEHFPLTLESARPSHTSQYLCASSEPGNTDTQYFGPGTRLTVL.

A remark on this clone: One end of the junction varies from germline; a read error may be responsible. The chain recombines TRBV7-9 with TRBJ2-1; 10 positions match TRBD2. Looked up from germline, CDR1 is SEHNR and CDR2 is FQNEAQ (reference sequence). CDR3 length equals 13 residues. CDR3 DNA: TGTGCCAGCAGCTTAGGGCTAGCGGGAGTAGGGATCTTC. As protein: CASSLGLAGVGIF.

CDR3 protein: CASSQVGLTDTQYF. In DNA form, the CDR3 reads TGCGCCAGCAGCCAAGTCGGCCTCACAGATACGCAGTATTTT. The chain joins TRBV4-1 to TRBJ2-3; D not resolved. V gave up 1 base and J gave up 2 bases, with 7 bases separating them. In germline, CDR1 is MGHRA, CDR2 YSYEKL. The CDR3 contains 14 residues.

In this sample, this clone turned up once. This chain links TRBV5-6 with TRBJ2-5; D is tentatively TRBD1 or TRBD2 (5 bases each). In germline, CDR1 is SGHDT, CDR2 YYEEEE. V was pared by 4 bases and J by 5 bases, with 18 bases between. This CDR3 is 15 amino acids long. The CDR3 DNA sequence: TGTGCCAGCAGCCCACGGGTCAAGTGGGGGGAGACCCAGTACTTC. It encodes CASSPRVKWGETQYF.

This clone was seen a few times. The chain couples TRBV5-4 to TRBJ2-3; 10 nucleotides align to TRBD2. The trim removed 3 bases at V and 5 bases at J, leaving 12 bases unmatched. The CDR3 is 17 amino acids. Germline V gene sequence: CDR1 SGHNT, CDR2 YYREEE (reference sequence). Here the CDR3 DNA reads TGTGCCAGCAGCTCCGATGGTCTAGCGGGAGTGCGAGATACGCAGTATTTT. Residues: CASSSDGLAGVRDTQYF.

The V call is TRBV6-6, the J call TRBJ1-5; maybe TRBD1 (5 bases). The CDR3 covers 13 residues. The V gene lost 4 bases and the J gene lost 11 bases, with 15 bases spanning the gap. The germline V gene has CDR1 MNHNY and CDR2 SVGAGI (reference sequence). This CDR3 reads CASSSLGDRAQHF. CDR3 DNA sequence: TGTGCCAGCAGTTCCCTAGGGGATCGGGCCCAGCATTTT.

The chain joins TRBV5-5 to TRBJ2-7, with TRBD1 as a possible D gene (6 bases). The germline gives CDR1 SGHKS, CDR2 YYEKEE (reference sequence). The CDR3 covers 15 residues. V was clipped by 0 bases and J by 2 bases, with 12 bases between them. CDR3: CASSLARGRPYEQYF. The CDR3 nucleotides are TGTGCCAGCAGCTTGGCCAGGGGCAGGCCCTACGAGCAGTACTTC.

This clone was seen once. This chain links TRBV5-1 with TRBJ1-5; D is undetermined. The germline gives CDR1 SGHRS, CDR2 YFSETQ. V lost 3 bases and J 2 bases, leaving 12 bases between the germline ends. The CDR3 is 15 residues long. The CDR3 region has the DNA TGCGCCAGCAGCTACACCGGGTTGGGCAATCAGCCCCAGCATTTT. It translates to CASSYTGLGNQPQHF. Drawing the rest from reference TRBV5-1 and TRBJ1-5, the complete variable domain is KAGVTQTPRYLIKTRGQQVTLSCSPISGHRSVSWYQQTPGQGLQFLFEYFSETQRNKGNFPGRFSGRQFSNSRSEMNVSTLELGDSALYLCASSYTGLGNQPQHFGDGTRLSIL.

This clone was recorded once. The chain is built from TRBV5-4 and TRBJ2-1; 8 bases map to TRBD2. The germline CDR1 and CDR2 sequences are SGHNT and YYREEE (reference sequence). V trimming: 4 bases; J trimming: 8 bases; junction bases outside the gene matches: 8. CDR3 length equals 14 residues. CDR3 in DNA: TGTGCCAGCAGCCTGCCGGGAGGGAGACATGAGCAGTTCTTC. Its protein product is CASSLPGGRHEQFF.

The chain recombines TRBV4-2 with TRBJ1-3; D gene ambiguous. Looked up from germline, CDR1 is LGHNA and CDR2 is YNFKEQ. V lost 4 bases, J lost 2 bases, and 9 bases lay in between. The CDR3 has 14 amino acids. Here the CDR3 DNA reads TGTGCCAGCAGCCTCTCTGGAACTGGAAACACCATATATTTT. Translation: CASSLSGTGNTIYF.